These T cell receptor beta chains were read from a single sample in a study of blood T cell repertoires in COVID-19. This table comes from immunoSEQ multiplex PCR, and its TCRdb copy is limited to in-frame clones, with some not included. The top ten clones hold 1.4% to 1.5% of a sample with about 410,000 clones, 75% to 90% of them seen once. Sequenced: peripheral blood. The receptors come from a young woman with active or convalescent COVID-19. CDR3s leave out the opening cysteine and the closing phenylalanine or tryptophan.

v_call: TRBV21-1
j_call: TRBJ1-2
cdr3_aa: ASSKRDTGYNYGYT

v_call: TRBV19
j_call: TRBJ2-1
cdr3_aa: ASSIVPSGNEQF

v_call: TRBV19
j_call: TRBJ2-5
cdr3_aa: ASTVAGAGRQETQY

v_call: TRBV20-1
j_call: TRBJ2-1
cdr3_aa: SARDYNEQF

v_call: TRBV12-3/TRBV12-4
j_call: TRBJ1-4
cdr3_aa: ASREGTGEVF

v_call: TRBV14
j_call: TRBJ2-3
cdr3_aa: ASSHADRGRTDTQY

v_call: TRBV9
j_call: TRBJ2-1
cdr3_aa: ASSVAGNYNEQF

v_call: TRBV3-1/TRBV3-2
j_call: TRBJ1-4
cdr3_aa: ASSQPSGDRTNEKLF

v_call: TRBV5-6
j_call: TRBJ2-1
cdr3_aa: ASSSTSSGEVGYEQF

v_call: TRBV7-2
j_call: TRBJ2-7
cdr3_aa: ASSLSDRGGSYEQY

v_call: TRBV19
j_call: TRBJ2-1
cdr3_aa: ASSKKGLAGGMGEQF

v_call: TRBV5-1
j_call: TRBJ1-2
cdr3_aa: ASSADRLTNYGYT

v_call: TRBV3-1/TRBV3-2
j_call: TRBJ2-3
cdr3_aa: ASSHKASDTQY

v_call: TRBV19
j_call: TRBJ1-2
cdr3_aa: ASSIGDRTARYGYT

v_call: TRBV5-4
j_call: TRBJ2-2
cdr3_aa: ASSSSGDLTGELF

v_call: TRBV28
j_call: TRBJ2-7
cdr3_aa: ASSFTGAYEQY

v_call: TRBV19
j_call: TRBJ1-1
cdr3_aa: ASSMAGLNTEAF

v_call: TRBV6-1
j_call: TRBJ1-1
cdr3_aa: ASSELPNTEAF

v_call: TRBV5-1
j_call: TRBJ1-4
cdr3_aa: ASSGDRVSNEKLF

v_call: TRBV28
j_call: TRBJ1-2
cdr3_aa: ASSQTGAYGYT

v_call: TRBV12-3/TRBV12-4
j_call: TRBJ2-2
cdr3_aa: ASSLTGLLF

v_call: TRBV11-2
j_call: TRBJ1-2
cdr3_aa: ASSLAGNYGYT

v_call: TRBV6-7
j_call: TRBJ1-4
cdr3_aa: ASSYSVADRNEKLF

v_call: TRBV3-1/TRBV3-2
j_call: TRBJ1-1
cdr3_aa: ASSHYSEAF

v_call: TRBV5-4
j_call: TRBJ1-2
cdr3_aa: ASSTTGTAYGYT

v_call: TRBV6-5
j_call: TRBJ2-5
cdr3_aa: ASSDSKETQY

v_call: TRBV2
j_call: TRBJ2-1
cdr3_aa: ASRVTGGRLQDEQF

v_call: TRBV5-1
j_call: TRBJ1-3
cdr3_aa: ASSAQGVLDTIY

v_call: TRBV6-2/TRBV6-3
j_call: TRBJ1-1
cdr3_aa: ASSLAVEAF

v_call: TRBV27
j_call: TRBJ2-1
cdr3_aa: ASSLGPALYNEQF

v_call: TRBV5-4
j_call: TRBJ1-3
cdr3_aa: ASSLGGMGSGNTIY

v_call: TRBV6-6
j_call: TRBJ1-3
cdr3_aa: ASSYGSSGNTIY

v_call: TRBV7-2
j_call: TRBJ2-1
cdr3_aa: ASSLPGLFEEQF

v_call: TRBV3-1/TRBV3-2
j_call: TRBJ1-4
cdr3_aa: ASSPYRTGGFEKLF

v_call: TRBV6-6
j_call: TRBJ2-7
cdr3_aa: ASSYSLAGGLNEQY

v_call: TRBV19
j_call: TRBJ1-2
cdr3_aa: ASSIDPGQGFYGYT